The 22 T cell receptor beta chains listed next were all sequenced from one sample in a study of blood T cell repertoires in COVID-19. Libraries were prepared by immunoSEQ multiplex PCR; TCRdb keeps only in-frame clonotypes and omits some of them. The repertoire holds 72,000 or so clones, with 75% to 90% as singletons. Sequenced sample: peripheral blood. Receptors originate from a man in his fifties or sixties with active COVID-19.

The V call is TRBV7-9, the J call TRBJ2-5; the match to TRBD1 covers 9 bases. Unmatched junction bases numbered 8, after V lost 4 bases and J lost 5 bases. Germline CDR1 is SEHNR and CDR2 is FQNEAQ (reference sequence). The CDR3 length is 15 residues. The CDR3: CASSWIGTGRETQYF. The CDR3 DNA is TGTGCCAGCAGCTGGATAGGGACAGGGAGGGAGACCCAGTACTTC.

The rearrangement uses TRBV19 and TRBJ1-6, with 7 bases identical to TRBD1. V lost 3 bases and J lost 3; bases outside the gene matches: 5. Germline assignment: CDR1 LNHDA and CDR2 SQIVND (reference sequence). This CDR3 is 16 amino acids long. CDR3 bases: TGTGCCAGTAGTATCCAGACAGGGATCTATAATTCACCCCTCCACTTT. The encoded protein is CASSIQTGIYNSPLHF.

V and J are TRBV28 and TRBJ2-5, with 12 bases lining up with TRBD2. V shed 6 bases, J shed 5 bases, and the junction held 13 bases outside the gene matches. The CDR3 length is 17 residues. From germline, CDR1 is MDHEN and CDR2 SYDVKM. The CDR3 coding sequence is TGTGCCAGCAGCCCGGGAGGACTAGCGGGGCTAGGTGAGACCCAGTACTTC. Encoded protein: CASSPGGLAGLGETQYF.

This clone occurred a few times. The chain employs TRBV10-1 and TRBJ1-2; D is ambiguous. The CDR3 extends over 11 amino acids. V gave up 7 bases and J gave up 10 bases, with 13 bases separating them. CDR1 WNHNN and CDR2 SYGVQD come from the germline V gene (reference sequence). As DNA, the CDR3 is TGCGCCAGCACAGGAGGCCGGGTCTACACCTTC. Translation gives CASTGGRVYTF.

This clone showed up just once. The chain has TRBV19 and TRBJ1-2; no definite D call. Germline CDR1 and CDR2: LNHDA and SQIVND (reference sequence). Trimming removed 3 bases from V and 3 bases from J, with 20 bases in between. The CDR3 runs 17 residues. The CDR3 nucleotides are TGTGCCAGTAGTATGGTTCGCCGAGGGTGGGGATACTATGGCTACACCTTC. The encoded protein is CASSMVRRGWGYYGYTF.

For the CDR3, the DNA is TGTGCCAGCTCACCACGACAGGACTCACCCCTCCACTTT. This codes for CASSPRQDSPLHF. The J gene is TRBJ1-6, the V gene TRBV18, with D possibly being TRBD1 (6 bases). Per the germline V gene, CDR1 is KGHSH and CDR2 is LQKENI. CDR3 length: 13 residues. Trimming took 1 base from V and 10 from J, leaving 8 bases between them.

The genes are TRBV7-3 and TRBJ2-2; no definite D call. CDR1 is SGHTA and CDR2 is FQGTGA in the germline V gene. With 5 bases removed from V and 6 bases from J, the gap between germline ends came to 19 bases. The CDR3 has 16 residues. CDR3 region: CASSDSRNPAAGELFF. The CDR3 DNA follows: TGTGCCAGCAGCGACTCACGAAATCCCGCGGCCGGGGAGCTGTTTTTT. Drawing the rest from reference TRBV7-3 and TRBJ2-2, the complete variable domain is GAGVSQTPSNKVTEKGKYVELRCDPISGHTALYWYRQSLGQGPEFLIYFQGTGAADDSGLPNDRFFAVRPEGSVSTLKIQRTERGDSAVYLCASSDSRNPAAGELFFGEGSRLTVL.

This sequence joins TRBV3-1 (or the pseudogene TRBV3-2) and TRBJ2-5, with TRBD1 as a possible D gene (5 bases). This CDR3 is 14 amino acids long. Germline assignment: CDR1 LGHDT and CDR2 YNNKEL (reference sequence). V was cut by 3 bases and J by 2 bases, with 10 bases left in between. CDR3 bases: TGTGCCAGCAGCCACCAGGGCGTACAAGAGACCCAGTACTTC. Its protein is CASSHQGVQETQYF.

This clone was seen just once. V gene TRBV14 combines with J gene TRBJ2-3; TRBD2 matches 7 bases. CDR3 length: 16 residues. Losses at the gene ends were 3 bases for V and 1 base for J; bases not matched to a gene: 7. Germline assignment: CDR1 SGHDN and CDR2 FVKESK. CDR3 loop: CASSQTVLAGTDTQYF. CDR3 coding DNA: TGTGCCAGCAGCCAGACGGTCCTAGCGGGCACAGATACGCAGTATTTT.

The chain employs TRBV24-1 and TRBJ1-5, with D possibly matching TRBD1 (5 bases). CDR1 and CDR2 from the germline V gene are KGHDR and SFDVKD. V gave up 9 bases and J gave up 4 bases, with 15 bases separating them. The CDR3 has 14 residues. CDR3 nucleotide sequence: TGTGCCACCTCCAGGGCGGAACCGAATCAGCCCCAGCATTTT. Its protein is CATSRAEPNQPQHF.

J is TRBJ2-5 and V is TRBV5-1; the match to TRBD1 covers 7 bases. The ends lost 4 bases at V and 5 bases at J; junction bases unmatched: 11. Per the germline V gene, CDR1 is SGHRS and CDR2 is YFSETQ. The CDR3 runs to 15 residues. CDR3 nucleotides: TGCGCCAGCAGCGACTACCGGACAGGTGGGGAGACCCAGTACTTC. It encodes CASSDYRTGGETQYF.

V usage is TRBV7-3 and J usage is TRBJ2-5; 9 bases line up with TRBD2. The V and J ends lost 2 bases and 4 bases, in that order; junction bases with no gene match: 5. Germline CDR1 SGHTA, CDR2 FQGTGA. CDR3 length equals 15 residues. CDR3 DNA sequence: TGTGCCAGCAGCTTAGTAGCGGGAGTACGAGAGACCCAGTACTTC. It codes for CASSLVAGVRETQYF.

V and J are TRBV30 and TRBJ2-7; TRBD1 aligns across 12 bases. Germline CDR1 GTSNPN, CDR2 SVGIG (reference sequence). CDR3 length equals 18 residues. Trimming took 3 bases from V and 5 from J; bases not matched to a gene: 17. CDR3 DNA: TGTGCCTGGAGCGGCACCCCGGGACAGGGGGCTTCCTCGAACGAGCAGTACTTC. Amino acid sequence: CAWSGTPGQGASSNEQYF. Looking up the rest from reference TRBV30 and TRBJ2-7 gives the full variable domain: SQTIHQWPATLVQPVGSPLSLECTVEGTSNPNLYWYRQAAGRGLQLLFYSVGIGQISSEVPQNLSASRPQDRQFILSSKKLLLSDSGFYLCAWSGTPGQGASSNEQYFGPGTRLTVT.

This chain connects TRBV19 to TRBJ2-7; 11 bases match TRBD1. Germline CDR1 reads LNHDA; CDR2 reads SQIVND (reference sequence). This CDR3 spans 15 amino acids. V lost 4 bases and J lost 4; bases outside the gene matches: 6. The CDR3, as DNA: TGTGCCAGTAGTACCGCAGGGACAGGGGGTTACGAGCAGTACTTC. This codes for CASSTAGTGGYEQYF.

This chain connects TRBV27 to TRBJ2-1; D might be TRBD2 (6 bases). The germline gives CDR1 MNHEY, CDR2 SMNVEV (reference sequence). Between the trimmed V and J ends, which lost 6 bases and 8 bases, there was a span of 17 bases. The CDR3 is 14 residues long. This CDR3 reads CASSPDYPGDEQFF. In DNA, the CDR3 is TGTGCCAGCAGCCCGGACTACCCTGGGGATGAGCAGTTCTTC.

The chain recombines TRBV4-1 with TRBJ1-2; D is undetermined. Germline CDR1 reads MGHRA; CDR2 reads YSYEKL. V was trimmed by 1 base and J by 0 bases, leaving 9 bases between them. This CDR3 has 15 amino acids. The CDR3 here is CASSQGATSNYGYTF. The CDR3, as DNA: TGCGCCAGCAGCCAAGGTGCGACATCTAACTATGGCTACACCTTC.

This clone was counted only a few times. The rearrangement links TRBV5-4 to TRBJ2-2, with TRBD2 identical over 10 bases. Germline V lookup: CDR1 SGHNT, CDR2 YYREEE (reference sequence). The junction had 5 bases not matched to a gene; V was cut back by 0 bases and J by 6 bases. This CDR3 comprises 16 residues. The CDR3 region is CASSLASGRGPGELFF. CDR3 nucleotide sequence: TGTGCCAGCAGCTTGGCCAGCGGGAGGGGTCCCGGGGAGCTGTTTTTT.

The chain couples TRBV18 to TRBJ1-2, with 8 nucleotides matching TRBD1. In germline, CDR1 is KGHSH, CDR2 LQKENI. The CDR3 is 15 residues long. J gave up 7 bases and V 4 bases, and 11 bases lay outside the gene matches. The CDR3 sequence: CASSQSQGESVGYTF. The DNA for the CDR3 is TGTGCCAGCTCACAGTCACAGGGGGAATCTGTTGGCTACACCTTC.

This clone was counted a few times. V gene TRBV4-1 combines with J gene TRBJ1-5; D perhaps matches TRBD1 (5 bases). V lost 4 bases to trimming and J lost 6 bases, with 19 bases between them. Germline V lookup: CDR1 MGHRA, CDR2 YSYEKL. The CDR3 runs 16 residues. The CDR3 here is CASSPHGKGQGQPQHF. CDR3 DNA: TGCGCCAGCAGCCCCCACGGTAAGGGGCAAGGTCAGCCCCAGCATTTT.

The V gene is TRBV5-6, the J gene TRBJ2-1, with 13 bases fitting TRBD2. The V gene end was trimmed by 4 bases and the J gene end by 9 bases; junction bases not matched to a gene: 7. Germline-derived CDR1 and CDR2 are SGHDT and YYEEEE. CDR3 length: 15 residues. The CDR3 sequence: CASSTGTSGDFEQFF. DNA for the CDR3: TGTGCCAGCAGCACGGGGACTAGCGGGGACTTTGAGCAGTTCTTC.

The gene calls are TRBV18 and TRBJ1-2, with TRBD1 matching 10 bases. The CDR3 is 15 residues long. Looked up from germline, CDR1 is KGHSH and CDR2 is LQKENI. Trimming removed 6 bases from V and 6 bases from J; junction bases left unmatched: 10. CDR3 amino acids: CASSHRDRGSNGYTF. The CDR3 DNA reads TGTGCCAGCTCGCACCGGGACAGGGGTTCTAATGGCTACACCTTC. Complete variable domain (other parts from reference TRBV18 and TRBJ1-2): NAGVMQNPRHLVRRRGQEARLRCSPMKGHSHVYWYRQLPEEGLKFMVYLQKENIIDESGMPKERFSAEFPKEGPSILRIQQVVRGDSAAYFCASSHRDRGSNGYTFGSGTRLTVV.

V is TRBV4-1 and J is TRBJ1-1; no clear D gene. The CDR3 spans 16 residues. Germline-derived CDR1 and CDR2 are MGHRA and YSYEKL. V gave up 1 base and J gave up 1 base, with 13 bases separating them. CDR3 sequence: CASSQAPGIENTEAFF. The DNA of the CDR3 is TGCGCCAGCAGCCAAGCACCCGGGATCGAGAACACTGAAGCTTTCTTT.